These T cell receptor beta chains were read from a single sample in a study of blood T cell repertoires in COVID-19. Sequencing used immunoSEQ multiplex PCR; TCRdb keeps in-frame clones, though not all of them. The top ten clones hold around 4% of a sample with around 85,000 clones, 90% of them seen once. The material sequenced was peripheral blood. The source is a woman of 80 years or more with active or convalescent COVID-19. Each CDR3 is given with its conserved first and last residue. Each record gives: D gene, clone size, J gene, V gene, CDR3 DNA, CDR3 protein. The D gene is left open where the match is weak. Part of the rows lack a size; the others show once, few, many or a class for expanded clones.

. | once | TRBJ1-2 | TRBV19 | TGTGCCAGTAGTATAACGACAGCTGATGGCTACACCTTC | CASSITTADGYTF
. | . | TRBJ2-6 | TRBV7-8 | TGTGCCAGCAGCTTAGTCGGGGGTGCCGGGGCCAACGTCCTGACTTTC | CASSLVGGAGANVLTF
TRBD1 | once | TRBJ2-4 | TRBV6-5 | TGTGCCAGCAGTCCCTCAAGGGGGCAATACAACATTCAGTACTTC | CASSPSRGQYNIQYF
. | . | TRBJ2-7 | TRBV6-2/TRBV6-3 | TGTGCCAGCACCCCGTGGACTACGTCCTACGAGCAGTACTTC | CASTPWTTSYEQYF
. | . | TRBJ2-1 | TRBV30 | TGTGCCTGGAGTGTACTGGATGAGCAGTTCTTC | CAWSVLDEQFF
TRBD2 | . | TRBJ2-1 | TRBV7-8 | TGTGCCAGCAGCTTAGTCGGGGGACTAGCGGGAGCTGAGCAGTTCTTC | CASSLVGGLAGAEQFF
. | once | TRBJ2-7 | TRBV7-2 | TGTGCCAGCAGCAGGCGACATAGCTCCTACGAGCAGTACTTC | CASSRRHSSYEQYF
TRBD1 | . | TRBJ1-6 | TRBV5-6 | TGTGCCAGCAGCTCCGGACAGGGGGCCAATTCACCCCTCCACTTT | CASSSGQGANSPLHF
TRBD1 | . | TRBJ2-5 | TRBV10-3 | TGTGCCATCAGTGTTTCCTCGGGACAGGGGGCACAGACCCAGTACTTC | CAISVSSGQGAQTQYF
TRBD1 | . | TRBJ2-3 | TRBV5-1 | TGCGCCAGCAGCTTGGGTCAGGGGGTCCCAGATACGCAGTATTTT | CASSLGQGVPDTQYF
. | . | TRBJ1-1 | TRBV28 | TGTGCCAGCAGTTACAGGGCTGACACTGAAGCTTTCTTT | CASSYRADTEAFF
. | once | TRBJ1-2 | TRBV18 | TGTGCCAGCTCACCCGGAGCCTCCGCGGATGTAAACACCTTC | CASSPGASADVNTF
. | . | TRBJ2-1 | TRBV7-2 | TGTGCCAGCAGCTTAATCCCTAAATACAATGAGCAGTTCTTC | CASSLIPKYNEQFF
TRBD1 | . | TRBJ1-2 | TRBV5-1 | TGCGCCAGCAGTTCTACGATACAGGGGGGGGCCGATGGCTACACCTTC | CASSSTIQGGADGYTF
. | . | TRBJ1-1 | TRBV3-1/TRBV3-2 | TGTGCCAGCAGCCGTGCGGGGACCCTGAATGAAGCTTTCTTT | CASSRAGTLNEAFF
TRBD1 | . | TRBJ2-3 | TRBV4-3 | TGCGCCAGCAGCCAAGAGACAGGGGCCTACACAGATACGCAGTATTTT | CASSQETGAYTDTQYF
TRBD1 | . | TRBJ1-2 | TRBV9 | TGTGCCAGCAGCCCCAACAGGGGCACCAGGGGCTACACCTTC | CASSPNRGTRGYTF
TRBD1 | . | TRBJ2-7 | TRBV6-1 | TGTGCCAGCAGTGAATCCAGGAGGAACAGGGGTCACAACGAGCAGTACTTC | CASSESRRNRGHNEQYF
TRBD2 | . | TRBJ2-7 | TRBV18 | TGTGCCAGCTCACCCTTAGAAGGGACTAGCTCGTACGAGCAGTACTTC | CASSPLEGTSSYEQYF
TRBD2 | . | TRBJ2-5 | TRBV28 | TGTGCCAGCAGTTCCCGACTAGCGGGAGGAGCAGAGACCCAGTACTTC | CASSSRLAGGAETQYF
. | . | TRBJ2-7 | TRBV5-1 | TGCGCCAGCAGCCCAATCTCGAGCTCCTACGAGCAGTACTTC | CASSPISSSYEQYF
TRBD1 | once | TRBJ1-1 | TRBV7-3 | TGTGCCAGCAGCCTTGACAGGGTGACTGAAGCTTTCTTT | CASSLDRVTEAFF
TRBD1 | . | TRBJ2-2 | TRBV28 | TGTGCCAGCAGTACACAACCGGGACAGGGGGCCGGGGAGCTGTTTTTT | CASSTQPGQGAGELFF
. | . | TRBJ2-2 | TRBV5-5 | TGTGCCAGCAGGGGCCGCGGGGGACAAGTGAACACCGGGGAGCTGTTTTTT | CASRGRGGQVNTGELFF
TRBD2 | . | TRBJ2-2 | TRBV5-4 | TGTGCCAGCAGCATAGGGACTAGCGGGTACACCGGGGAGCTGTTTTTT | CASSIGTSGYTGELFF
TRBD2 | . | TRBJ2-3 | TRBV7-9 | TGTGCCAGCAGCTTTTTGTTTCGAACTAGCGGGAGGGCCGAAGATACGCAGTATTTT | CASSFLFRTSGRAEDTQYF
TRBD2 | once | TRBJ2-3 | TRBV24-1 | TGTGCCACCAGTGATTTCAGAGGACTAGCGGGGGGTAGCACAGATACGCAGTATTTT | CATSDFRGLAGGSTDTQYF
TRBD1 | once | TRBJ2-7 | TRBV15 | TGTGCCACCAGCAGAGATTTCGGGGACAGGAGACACGAGCAGTACTTC | CATSRDFGDRRHEQYF
. | . | TRBJ2-5 | TRBV7-3 | TGTGCCAGCAGCTTAAGTGGGGAGGTAGAGACCCAGTACTTC | CASSLSGEVETQYF
. | . | TRBJ2-7 | TRBV14 | TGTGCCAGCAGCCAAGTCAGGGCCTACGAGCAGTACTTC | CASSQVRAYEQYF
. | . | TRBJ2-1 | TRBV29-1 | TGCAGCGTTAGTACCAGCGTAAGGCCGAATGAGCAGTTCTTC | CSVSTSVRPNEQFF
TRBD1 | . | TRBJ1-2 | TRBV27 | TGTGCCAGCAGAAGGGACAGCTTCTATGGCTACACCTTC | CASRRDSFYGYTF
. | . | TRBJ2-1 | TRBV12-5 | TGTGCTAGTGGTGACCTAAGGGGGGGCGGTGAGCAGTTCTTC | CASGDLRGGGEQFF
. | . | TRBJ2-1 | TRBV6-1 | TGTGCCAGCAGTGGGATTGACAGGACCGGGCGCTCCTACAATGAGCAGTTCTTC | CASSGIDRTGRSYNEQFF
TRBD1 | . | TRBJ1-2 | TRBV6-2/TRBV6-3 | TGTGCCAGCAGTTACCACGCCGGGACAGGGGTTGGCTACACCTTC | CASSYHAGTGVGYTF
. | . | TRBJ2-5 | TRBV6-2/TRBV6-3 | TGTGCCAGCAGCCCTCACAGGGCTCCTGTAGAGACCCAGTACTTC | CASSPHRAPVETQYF
. | . | TRBJ2-2 | TRBV6-4 | TGTGCCAGCACTGCCGGGGTGAACACCGGGGAGCTGTTTTTT | CASTAGVNTGELFF
. | once | TRBJ1-1 | TRBV5-4 | TGTGCCAGCAGCTTGGGGGGGCCCGGCACTGAAGCTTTCTTT | CASSLGGPGTEAFF
. | . | TRBJ1-1 | TRBV7-9 | TGTGCCAGCAGCTTAGGGGGCGTACACACTGAAGCTTTCTTT | CASSLGGVHTEAFF
TRBD1 | . | TRBJ1-5 | TRBV24-1 | TGTGCCACCAGTGACAACAGGGGGCCGTATAGCAATCAGCCCCAGCATTTT | CATSDNRGPYSNQPQHF
TRBD2 | . | TRBJ2-1 | TRBV11-3 | TGTGCCAGCAGCTTACGGCCGGGACTAGCGGGGAACCTATACAATGAGCAGTTCTTC | CASSLRPGLAGNLYNEQFF
TRBD2 | . | TRBJ2-5 | TRBV9 | TGTGCCAGCAGCGTAGCGGTGGGAGGGCTAGCGGGACTCCAAGAGACCCAGTACTTC | CASSVAVGGLAGLQETQYF
TRBD2 | once | TRBJ2-5 | TRBV24-1 | TGTGCCACCAGTGAGCTAGCGGATCAAGAGACCCAGTACTTC | CATSELADQETQYF
TRBD1 | . | TRBJ1-2 | TRBV6-5 | TGTGCCAGCAGTTACGCACGGACAGGAAACTATGGCTACACCTTC | CASSYARTGNYGYTF
TRBD1 | . | TRBJ2-2 | TRBV24-1 | TGTGCCACCAGTTGGACAGGATCGAACACCGGGGAGCTGTTTTTT | CATSWTGSNTGELFF
. | . | TRBJ2-7 | TRBV28 | TGTGCCAGCAGTTTATCGGAGTGGACCTACGAGCAGTACTTC | CASSLSEWTYEQYF
. | . | TRBJ2-1 | TRBV2 | TGTGCCAGCAGTGAGGACAAGGCATTCTTC | CASSEDKAFF
. | . | TRBJ2-1 | TRBV5-1 | TGCGCCAGCAGCTTGGCAGGGATAAGCTACAATGAGCAGTTCTTC | CASSLAGISYNEQFF
. | once | TRBJ2-7 | TRBV28 | TGTGCCAGCCTGACTTGGGGCAACGAGCAGTACTTC | CASLTWGNEQYF
. | . | TRBJ1-1 | TRBV28 | TGTGCCAGCAGTGGACCCCGGGGTAAAGACACTGAAGCTTTCTTT | CASSGPRGKDTEAFF
. | . | TRBJ1-2 | TRBV6-1 | TGTGCCAGCAGTGAGAATGACAGTAACTATGGCTACACCTTC | CASSENDSNYGYTF
TRBD1 | . | TRBJ1-1 | TRBV5-1 | TGCGCCAGCAGCCCCGCCTACAGGGGAGGCACTGAAGCTTTCTTT | CASSPAYRGGTEAFF
. | . | TRBJ2-7 | TRBV11-2 | TGTGCCAGCAGCGTCGGCAGGGTTTACGAGCAGTACTTC | CASSVGRVYEQYF
TRBD2 | . | TRBJ2-7 | TRBV27 | TGTGCCAGCAGTTTATACTCCCCTCTAGCGGGAGGTTTCTACGAGCAGTACTTC | CASSLYSPLAGGFYEQYF
. | . | TRBJ1-5 | TRBV19 | TGTGCCACAACAGGGTCGGGCAATCAGCCCCAGCATTTT | CATTGSGNQPQHF